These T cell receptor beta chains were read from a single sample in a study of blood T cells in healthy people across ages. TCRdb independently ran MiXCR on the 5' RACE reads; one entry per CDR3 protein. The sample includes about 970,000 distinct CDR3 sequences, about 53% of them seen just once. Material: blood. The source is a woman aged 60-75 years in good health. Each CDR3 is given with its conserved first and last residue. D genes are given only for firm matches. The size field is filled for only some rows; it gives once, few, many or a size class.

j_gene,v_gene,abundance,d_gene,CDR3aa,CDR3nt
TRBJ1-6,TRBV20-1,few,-,CSASPDSLNSPLHF,TGCAGTGCTTCGCCTGACAGCCTTAATTCACCCCTCCACTTT
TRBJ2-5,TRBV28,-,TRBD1,CASRTGGRETQYF,TGTGCCAGTCGGACAGGGGGGCGTGAGACCCAGTACTTC
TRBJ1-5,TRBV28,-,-,CASRSPVDNQPQHF,TGTGCCAGCAGGTCCCCGGTGGACAATCAGCCCCAGCATTTT
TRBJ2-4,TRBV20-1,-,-,CSAQDSFIAKNIQYF,TGCAGTGCTCAAGACAGCTTCATAGCCAAAAACATTCAGTACTTC
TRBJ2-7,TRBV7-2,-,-,CASSPSGGRSNYEQYF,TGTGCCAGCAGCCCCAGTGGGGGGAGGAGTAACTACGAGCAGTACTTC
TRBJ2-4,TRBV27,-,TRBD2,CASSSGLVQQQYF,TGTGCCAGCAGTTCCGGACTAGTTCAGCAGCAGTACTTC
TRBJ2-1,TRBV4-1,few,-,CASSQGRQELLNEQFF,TGCGCCAGCAGCCAGGGGAGACAGGAATTGCTCAATGAGCAGTTCTTC
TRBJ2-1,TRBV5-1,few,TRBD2,CASSYLAGGYNEQFF,TGCGCCAGCAGCTATCTAGCGGGTGGCTACAATGAGCAGTTCTTC
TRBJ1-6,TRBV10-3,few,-,CAISARGSPLHF,TGTGCCATCAGTGCCAGGGGTTCACCCCTCCACTTT
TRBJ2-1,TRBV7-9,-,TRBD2,CASSSAWGGYNEQFF,TGTGCCAGCAGCTCCGCGTGGGGGGGATACAATGAGCAGTTCTTC
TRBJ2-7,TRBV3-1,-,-,CASSRASEQYF,TGTGCCAGCAGCCGAGCGTCCGAGCAGTACTTC
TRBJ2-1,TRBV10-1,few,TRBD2,CASRSGLAGFNEQFF,TGCGCCAGCAGGTCGGGACTAGCGGGGTTCAATGAGCAGTTCTTC
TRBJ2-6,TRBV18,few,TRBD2,CASSPGLAGVGANVLTF,TGTGCCAGCTCACCGGGACTAGCGGGAGTTGGGGCCAACGTCCTGACTTTC
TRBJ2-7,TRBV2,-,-,CASKGQGGYEQYF,TGTGCCAGCAAGGGTCAGGGGGGCTACGAGCAGTACTTC
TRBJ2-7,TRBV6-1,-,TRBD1,CASSEPNRGRYEQYF,TGTGCCAGCAGTGAACCAAACAGGGGGAGGTACGAGCAGTACTTC
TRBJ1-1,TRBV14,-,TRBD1,CASRRQGETEAFF,TGTGCCAGCAGGAGACAGGGGGAAACTGAAGCTTTCTTT
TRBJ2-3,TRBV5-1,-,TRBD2,CASSAGPGTITDTQYF,TGCGCCAGCAGCGCGGGACCCGGGACTATCACAGATACGCAGTATTTT
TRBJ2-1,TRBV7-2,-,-,CASSSRPMVVSYNEQFF,TGTGCCAGCAGCTCCAGGCCCATGGTGGTCTCCTACAATGAGCAGTTCTTC
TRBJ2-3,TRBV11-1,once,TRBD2,CASSYPRGLAGERGSTDTQYF,TGTGCCAGCAGCTACCCACGGGGACTAGCGGGAGAGAGGGGGAGCACAGATACGCAGTATTTT
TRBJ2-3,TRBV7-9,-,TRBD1,CASSLTRGSTDTQYF,TGTGCCAGCAGCTTAACCAGGGGGAGCACAGATACGCAGTATTTT
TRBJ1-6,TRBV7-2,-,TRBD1,CASSRAGTDNSPLHF,TGTGCCAGCAGCAGGGCCGGGACAGATAATTCACCCCTCCACTTT
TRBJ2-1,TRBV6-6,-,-,CASSNPPWTLNEQFF,TGTGCCAGCAGTAATCCCCCGTGGACACTCAATGAGCAGTTCTTC
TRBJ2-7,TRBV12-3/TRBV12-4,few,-,CASSFLKGGGNSEQYF,TGTGCCAGCAGTTTCCTAAAGGGTGGAGGTAATTCCGAGCAGTACTTC
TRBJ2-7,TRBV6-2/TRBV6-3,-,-,CASYQDRNSYEQYF,TGTGCCAGCTACCAGGACCGAAACTCCTACGAGCAGTACTTC
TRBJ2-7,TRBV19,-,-,CASSMRGWNNEQYF,TGTGCCAGTAGTATGCGTGGGTGGAACAATGAGCAGTACTTC
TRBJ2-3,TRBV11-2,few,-,CASSLGARWYF,TGTGCCAGCAGCTTAGGTGCCCGCTGGTATTTT
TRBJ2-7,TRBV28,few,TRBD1,CASSFVFSPDRDSYYEQYF,TGTGCCAGCAGTTTCGTGTTCTCCCCGGACAGGGACAGCTATTACGAGCAGTACTTC
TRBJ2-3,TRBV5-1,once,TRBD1,CASTLWQGATDTRYF,TGCGCCAGCACCCTGTGGCAGGGGGCCACAGATACGCGGTATTTT
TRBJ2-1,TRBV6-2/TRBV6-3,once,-,CASSYSGLGGVNEQFF,TGTGCCAGCAGTTACTCCGGACTAGGGGGAGTCAATGAGCAGTTCTTC
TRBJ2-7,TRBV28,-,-,CASSPRTVISYEQYF,TGTGCCAGCAGTCCCCGGACAGTTATATCCTACGAGCAGTACTTC
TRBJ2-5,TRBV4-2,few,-,CASSQDHYGSGGWTQYF,TGTGCCAGCAGCCAAGACCACTACGGGAGTGGGGGGTGGACCCAGTACTTC
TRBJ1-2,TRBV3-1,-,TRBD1,CASSRGTVRENYGYTF,TGTGCCAGCAGCCGGGGGACAGTTCGTGAAAACTATGGCTACACCTTC
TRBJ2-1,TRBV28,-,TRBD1,CASSQYGTGLPPGFF,TGTGCCAGCAGCCAATACGGGACAGGACTGCCGCCTGGGTTCTTC
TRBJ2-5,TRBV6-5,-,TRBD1,CASSYPGQGGETQYF,TGTGCCAGCAGTTACCCCGGACAGGGCGGAGAGACCCAGTACTTC
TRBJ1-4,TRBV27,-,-,CASSLYGPIDEKLFF,TGTGCCAGCAGTTTATACGGGCCGATTGATGAAAAACTGTTTTTT
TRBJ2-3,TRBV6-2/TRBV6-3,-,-,CASRGSGEGTGTQYF,TGTGCCAGCAGAGGGTCAGGGGAGGGAACAGGTACGCAGTATTTT
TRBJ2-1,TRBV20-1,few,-,CSARDQRRTLGQFF,TGCAGTGCTAGAGATCAGCGCCGGACACTAGGGCAGTTCTTC
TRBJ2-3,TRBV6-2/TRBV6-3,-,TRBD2,CASNWRLASGDTQYF,TGTGCCAGCAATTGGAGGTTGGCTAGCGGAGATACGCAGTATTTT
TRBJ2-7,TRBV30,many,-,CACLSKGRTYEQYF,TGTGCCTGCCTGTCAAAGGGTAGGACCTACGAGCAGTACTTC
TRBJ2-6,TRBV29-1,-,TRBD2,CSDQRTSGFHSGANVLTF,TGCAGCGACCAGAGGACTAGCGGGTTTCACTCTGGGGCCAACGTCCTGACTTTC
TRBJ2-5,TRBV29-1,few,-,CSVGEGETQYF,TGCAGCGTGGGAGAGGGGGAGACCCAGTACTTC
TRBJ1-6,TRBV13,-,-,CASSLEAGGRGSYNSPLHF,TGTGCCAGCAGCTTAGAGGCTGGGGGCAGGGGCTCCTATAATTCACCCCTCCACTTT
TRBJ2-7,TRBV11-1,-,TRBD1,CASSEGQGILRERFPRYEQYF,TGTGCCAGCAGCGAGGGACAGGGAATATTACGCGAGCGGTTCCCTAGATACGAGCAGTACTTC
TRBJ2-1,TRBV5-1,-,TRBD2,CASHSGLAGADEQFF,TGCGCCAGCCATTCGGGACTAGCGGGAGCCGATGAGCAGTTCTTC
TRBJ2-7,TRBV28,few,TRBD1,CASNPGTETYEQYF,TGTGCCAGCAACCCGGGGACAGAGACCTACGAGCAGTACTTC
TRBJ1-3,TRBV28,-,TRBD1,CASSLRAGGADTIYF,TGTGCCAGCAGTTTAAGGGCAGGGGGCGCGGACACCATATATTTT
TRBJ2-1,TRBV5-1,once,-,CASRLGGPNNEQFF,TGCGCCAGCCGTTTGGGAGGACCGAACAATGAGCAGTTCTTC
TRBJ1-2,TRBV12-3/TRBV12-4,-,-,CASSPTRKSFGGYTF,TGTGCCAGCAGTCCGACACGGAAGTCTTTTGGGGGCTACACCTTC
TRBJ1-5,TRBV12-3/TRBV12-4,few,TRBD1,CASSLVGTGKNQPQHF,TGTGCCAGCAGTTTAGTGGGGACAGGGAAAAATCAGCCCCAGCATTTT
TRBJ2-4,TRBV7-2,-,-,CASRSSDIQYF,TGTGCCAGCAGGTCCTCGGACATTCAGTACTTC
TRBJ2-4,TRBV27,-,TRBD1,CASSPMDRGNIQYF,TGTGCCAGCAGTCCCATGGACAGGGGGAACATTCAGTACTTC
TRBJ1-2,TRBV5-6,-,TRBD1,CASSFRGRANLPYGYTF,TGTGCCAGCAGCTTCAGGGGGCGGGCAAACCTCCCCTATGGCTACACCTTC
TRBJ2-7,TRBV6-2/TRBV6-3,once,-,CASRAGTVVYEQYF,TGTGCCAGCAGGGCCGGGACGGTTGTCTACGAGCAGTACTTC
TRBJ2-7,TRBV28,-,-,CASKLRTVAYEQYF,TGTGCCAGCAAGTTGAGGACAGTCGCCTACGAGCAGTACTTC